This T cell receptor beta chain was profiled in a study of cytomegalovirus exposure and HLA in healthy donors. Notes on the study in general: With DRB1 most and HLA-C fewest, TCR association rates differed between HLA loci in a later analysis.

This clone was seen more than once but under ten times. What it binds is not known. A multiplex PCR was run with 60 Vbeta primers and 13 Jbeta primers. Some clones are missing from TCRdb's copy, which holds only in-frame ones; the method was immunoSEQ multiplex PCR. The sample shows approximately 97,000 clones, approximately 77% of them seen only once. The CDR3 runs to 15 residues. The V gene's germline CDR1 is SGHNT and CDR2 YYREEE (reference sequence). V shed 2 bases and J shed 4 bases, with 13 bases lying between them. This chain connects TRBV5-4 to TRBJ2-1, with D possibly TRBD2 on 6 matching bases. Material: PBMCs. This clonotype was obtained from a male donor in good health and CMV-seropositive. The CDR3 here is CASSFVIADYNEQFF. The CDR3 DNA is TGTGCCAGCAGCTTCGTGATAGCGGATTACAATGAGCAGTTCTTC.